What follows describes a single TCR beta chain. The sample is drawn from a study of T cells after yellow fever vaccination. TCRdb ran MiXCR on the 5' RACE reads and lists one entry per CDR3 protein. The table shows some 390,000 distinct CDR3 sequences, with about 17% occurring only once. The sequence was collected from a man aged 18 to 30 who received the YFV17D yellow fever vaccine. The sample in question was PBMCs, obtained before the yellow fever booster vaccination.

CDR3 amino acids: CASSVKGEQFF. Here the CDR3 DNA reads TGTGCCAGCAGCGTAAAAGGCGAGCAGTTCTTC. V gene TRBV9 combines with J gene TRBJ2-1; D ambiguous. Germline CDR1 reads SGDLS; CDR2 reads YYNGEE. The ends were cut back, 1 base at V and 10 bases at J, with 6 bases in the middle. CDR3 length: 11 amino acids.